This T cell receptor (beta chain) was identified in a study of blood T cells in healthy people across ages. General study findings and limits: The long-lived group displayed more naive CD4+ cells, plus higher diversity, than the aged donors did. The study could not conclusively compare naive and antigen-experienced cells, given its unsorted PBMCs. Observed TCR beta diversity showed a strong correlation with the percentage of naive T cells as measured by flow cytometry.

To note about this clonotype: Its antigen is not identified.

Then a second PCR, running about 7 to 11 cycles, was carried out with a sample-barcoded 5' primer and a J-beta primer mix. Every sample produced at least 3 million CDR3-containing paired-end reads. TCRdb independently ran MiXCR on the 5' RACE reads; one entry per CDR3 protein. The sample has more than 500,000 distinct CDR3 sequences, 27% seen once. Unmatched junction bases numbered 9, after V lost 5 bases and J lost 0 bases. CDR1 is LGHNA, CDR2 YNFKEQ, per germline. CDR3 length: 19 residues. The origin of this receptor is a woman in her seventies in good health. This chain joins TRBV4-2 and TRBJ2-6, with 11 nucleotides matching TRBD1. The sequenced sample consisted of blood. The CDR3, as DNA: TGTGCCAGCAGCATACTATCCGGGACAGGGGGCTCTGGGGCCAACGTCCTGACTTTC. As protein: CASSILSGTGGSGANVLTF.